The sequence of this T cell receptor (beta chain) was determined in a study of blood T cell repertoires in COVID-19. Whole-study context: Collection of acute and convalescent COVID-19 samples took place in the United States, Italy and Spain. T cells, B-cell-depleted T cells, or PBMCs provided the cDNA or gDNA that served as material.

Original methodology: Amplifying reference gene primers gave estimates of nucleated cell counts. The repertoire was sequenced with immunoSEQ multiplex PCR; TCRdb's copy has only in-frame clones and lacks some. Clonal size and the V and J genes are those of that table, whereas D and trimming came from the DNA. The sample lists about 100,000 clones, about 77% occurring once. V lost 2 bases, J lost 5 bases, and 11 bases stayed unmatched. The CDR3 length is 19 residues. CDR1 and CDR2 from the germline V gene are LGHDT and YNNKEL (reference sequence). The chain carries TRBV3-1 (or the pseudogene TRBV3-2) and TRBJ2-5; 16 bases map to TRBD2. The sample comprised peripheral blood. The sequence was obtained from an older man with active or convalescent COVID-19. The CDR3 is CASSQLTGTSGGARETQYF. As DNA, the CDR3 is TGTGCCAGCAGCCAACTAACCGGGACTAGCGGGGGGGCCCGGGAGACCCAGTACTTC.